The entry below gives a single T cell receptor beta chain sequence along with its context. This sample stems from a study of blood T cell repertoires in COVID-19. The method was immunoSEQ multiplex PCR; TCRdb's version includes in-frame clones alone and lacks a portion of them. Of 300,000 to 450,000 clones in the sample, approximately 90% are singletons; the top ten hold approximately 1.2%. The sequenced sample was PBMCs or T cells enriched from blood (not recorded which). The sequence was collected from a woman between 18 and 29 years old who had recovered from COVID-19.

In DNA, the CDR3 is TGTGCCAGCAGTTATTCGACCCCAGGAAGTGGCTACACCTTC. Its translation: CASSYSTPGSGYTF. The chain employs TRBV6-2 or TRBV6-3 and TRBJ1-2, with D unclear. Germline loops: CDR1 MNHEY, CDR2 SVGEGT. The CDR3 contains 14 residues. Trimming left V 3 bases short and J 7 bases short, with 15 bases between.